Each of the 27 T cell receptor beta chains below was sequenced from the same sample in a study of CD4 T cell repertoires in COVID-19. Assay used: immunoSEQ multiplex PCR; TCRdb lists only in-frame clones, some missing. Of tens of thousands of clones listed, more than 75% are singletons. No culture step preceded sequencing of the ex vivo isolated memory T cells. The input for sequencing was central memory CD4+ T cells from blood, taken before the COVID-19 pandemic. The receptor set was obtained from a human donor who had COVID-19.

The rearrangement links TRBV2 to TRBJ1-2, with a weak D call TRBD1 (6 bases). The V end was cut by 5 bases, the J end by 6 bases, with 19 bases between. CDR1 is SNHLY, CDR2 FYNNEI, per germline. CDR3 length: 15 amino acids. CDR3 nucleotides: TGTGCCAGCAGTCCTAACAGGGTAGTATTAGATGGCTACACCTTC. Amino acids: CASSPNRVVLDGYTF.

This rearrangement joins TRBV19 to TRBJ2-7; 7 nucleotides line up with TRBD1. Germline loops: CDR1 LNHDA, CDR2 SQIVND (reference sequence). V was clipped by 5 bases and J by 0 bases; unmatched bases: 7. The CDR3 spans 15 residues. The CDR3 loop is CASSADRRSSYEQYF. The CDR3 nucleotides are TGTGCCAGTAGTGCGGACAGGCGAAGCTCCTACGAGCAGTACTTC. The entire variable domain, with the rest obtained from reference TRBV19 and TRBJ2-7, is as follows: DGGITQSPKYLFRKEGQNVTLSCEQNLNHDAMYWYRQDPGQGLRLIYYSQIVNDFQKGDIAEGYSVSREKKESFPLTVTSAQKNPTAFYLCASSADRRSSYEQYFGPGTRLTVT.

This clone was observed a handful of times. This chain joins TRBV6-5 and TRBJ1-1; D unresolved. There are 13 residues in the CDR3. The germline V and J ends were trimmed by 2 bases and 3 bases, with 7 bases remaining between them. In germline, CDR1 is MNHEY, CDR2 SVGAGI. The CDR3 region is CASSYMRDTEAFF. CDR3 in DNA: TGTGCCAGCAGTTACATGCGGGACACTGAAGCTTTCTTT.

DNA of the CDR3: TGTGCCAGCAGCCTCCCCACAGGGGGCCTCAACACCATATATTTT. Translation: CASSLPTGGLNTIYF. The chain uses TRBV14 and TRBJ1-3; 9 bases align to TRBD1. This CDR3 is 15 amino acids long. From germline, CDR1 is SGHDN and CDR2 FVKESK. Trimming took 4 bases from V and 7 from J; bases not matched to a gene: 8.

J is TRBJ1-1 and V is TRBV27; TRBD1 matches at 9 bases. The V gene's germline CDR1 is MNHEY and CDR2 SMNVEV (reference sequence). The CDR3 covers 16 residues. V lost 4 bases, J lost 9 bases, and 15 bases stayed unmatched. The CDR3 reads CASSSQGQGEVGQAFF. The CDR3 DNA sequence: TGTGCCAGCAGTTCTCAGGGACAGGGTGAGGTAGGTCAAGCTTTCTTT.

V gene TRBV21-1 combines with J gene TRBJ2-7; the D call of TRBD1 is as the table states it, not checked on the DNA. TRBV21-1 is classified as a pseudogene. The CDR3 sequence is 15 residues long. CDR3 in amino acids: CASSKGCVAGREQYF. The CDR3 DNA is TGTGCCAGCAGCAAAGGATGTGTGGCAGGGCGAGAGCAGTACTTC.

This sequence joins TRBV5-4 and TRBJ2-3; D not resolved. V lost 3 bases, J lost 0 bases, and 17 bases lay in between. Germline CDR1 and CDR2: SGHNT and YYREEE (reference sequence). The CDR3 length is 17 residues. The CDR3 sequence: CASSSAKSPFSTDTQYF. In DNA form, the CDR3 reads TGTGCCAGCAGCTCCGCGAAGAGTCCTTTTAGCACAGATACGCAGTATTTT. The variable domain in full, with the rest retrieved from reference TRBV5-4 and TRBJ2-3, is ETGVTQSPTHLIKTRGQQVTLRCSSQSGHNTVSWYQQALGQGPQFIFQYYREEENGRGNFPPRFSGLQFPNYSSELNVNALELDDSALYLCASSSAKSPFSTDTQYFGPGTRLTVL.

The chain carries TRBV7-8 and TRBJ1-1, with TRBD1 identical over 7 bases. The J segment lost 10 bases and the V segment lost 0 bases, leaving 2 bases of the junction unmatched. Germline loops: CDR1 SGHVS, CDR2 FQNEAQ. The CDR3 consists of 12 residues. In DNA, the CDR3 is TGTGCCAGCAGCTTAGCTCAGGGGGGAGCTTTCTTT. Protein product: CASSLAQGGAFF.

The chain is built from TRBV30 and TRBJ1-5, with 7 nucleotides matching TRBD1. The CDR3 is 14 amino acids. Germline V gene lookup returns CDR1 GTSNPN and CDR2 SVGIG (reference sequence). With V trimmed by 3 bases and J by 3 bases, 5 bases remained unmatched. The CDR3 DNA follows: TGTGCCTGGAGCCAGGGACAGTTCAATCAGCCCCAGCATTTT. This encodes CAWSQGQFNQPQHF.

The V and J genes are TRBV29-1 and TRBJ2-7, with TRBD1 matching over 7 bases. In germline, CDR1 is SQVTM, CDR2 ANQGSEA. The ends lost 6 bases at V and 2 bases at J; junction bases unmatched: 1. The CDR3 sequence is 11 residues long. The CDR3 loop reads CSVGQTYEQYF. In nucleotides, the CDR3 is TGCAGCGTGGGACAGACCTACGAGCAGTACTTC.

The genes are TRBV5-1 and TRBJ2-7; D may be TRBD2 (7 bases). Germline CDR1 reads SGHRS; CDR2 reads YFSETQ. V lost 0 bases and J lost 4, with 26 bases in between. The CDR3 contains 19 residues. CDR3 nucleotides: TGCGCCAGCAGCTTGGGATGGCATTTTATCAGGGGCGGGAGTTACGAGCAGTACTTC. It yields the protein CASSLGWHFIRGGSYEQYF.

The V call is TRBV2, the J call TRBJ2-1, with TRBD2 matching over 9 bases. The V and J ends lost 10 bases and 8 bases, in that order; junction bases with no gene match: 12. The germline V gene has CDR1 SNHLY and CDR2 FYNNEI. This CDR3 has 14 residues. The CDR3 sequence: CATRRGGFVDEQFF. The CDR3 nucleotides are TGTGCCACCCGGCGGGGGGGCTTTGTAGATGAGCAGTTCTTC.

This clone was counted once. V is TRBV10-2 and J is TRBJ1-1; D is perhaps TRBD1 (5 bases). The CDR3 covers 12 residues. Trimming shortened V by 9 bases and J by 1 base, and 9 bases separated the two germline ends. CDR1 and CDR2 (germline): WSHSY, SAAADI. The CDR3 bases are TGCGCCAGTTTGGACACGAACACTGAAGCTTTCTTT. Protein: CASLDTNTEAFF.

This clone was counted only a few times. The CDR3 nucleotides read TGTGCCAGCAGCTTAGACAATAACTATGGCTACACCTTC. The encoded protein is CASSLDNNYGYTF. The chain combines TRBV7-3 with TRBJ1-2; D remains unclear. The CDR3 loop spans 13 amino acids. Trimming left V 2 bases short and J 1 base short, with 5 bases between. Looked up from germline, CDR1 is SGHTA and CDR2 is FQGTGA.

The chain carries TRBV7-9 and TRBJ1-1; D remains ambiguous. V was pared by 6 bases and J by 8 bases, with 22 bases between. The germline V gene has CDR1 SEHNR and CDR2 FQNEAQ (reference sequence). This CDR3 has 15 residues. This CDR3 is CASSQWVSSSREAFF. Here the CDR3 DNA reads TGTGCCAGCAGTCAATGGGTCAGTTCTTCTAGGGAAGCTTTCTTT.

The chain is built from TRBV7-2 and TRBJ2-1, with D perhaps being TRBD1 or TRBD2 (6 bases each). The CDR3 is made up of 15 amino acids. V shed 6 bases and J shed 4 bases, with 16 bases lying between them. Germline loops: CDR1 SGHTA, CDR2 FQGNSA. The DNA for the CDR3 is TGTGCCAGCAGATTACAGGGAGGACTTTACAATGAGCAGTTCTTC. Protein sequence: CASRLQGGLYNEQFF. Filled out from reference TRBV7-2 and TRBJ2-1, the complete variable domain reads GAGVSQSPSNKVTEKGKDVELRCDPISGHTALYWYRQSLGQGLEFLIYFQGNSAPDKSGLPSDRFSAERTGGSVSTLTIQRTQQEDSAVYLCASRLQGGLYNEQFFGPGTRLTVL.

This chain uses TRBV7-3 with TRBJ2-3, with 11 bases identical to TRBD2. The junction had 1 base not matched to a gene; V was cut back by 3 bases and J by 5 bases. CDR1 is SGHTA and CDR2 is FQGTGA in the germline V gene. CDR3 length equals 14 residues. The CDR3 protein is CASSLGTSGDTQYF. CDR3 in DNA: TGTGCCAGCAGCTTGGGGACTAGCGGAGATACGCAGTATTTT.

V and J are TRBV5-1 and TRBJ2-3; 11 bases align to TRBD2. V was clipped by 3 bases and J by 2 bases; unmatched bases: 14. This CDR3 has 19 residues. Germline CDR1 is SGHRS and CDR2 is YFSETQ. CDR3 protein: CASSSLAGVSGSNTDTQYF. DNA of the CDR3: TGCGCCAGCAGCTCACTAGCGGGAGTTTCAGGAAGTAACACAGATACGCAGTATTTT.

V usage is TRBV4-1 and J usage is TRBJ2-5; 7 positions agree with TRBD1. Germline V gives CDR1 MGHRA, CDR2 YSYEKL. The J segment lost 5 bases and the V segment lost 1 base, leaving 7 bases of the junction unmatched. The CDR3 covers 15 residues. The CDR3: CASSQAVGGRETQYF. CDR3 coding DNA: TGCGCCAGCAGCCAAGCGGTAGGGGGCAGGGAGACCCAGTACTTC.

The chain couples TRBV28 to TRBJ1-4; D gene uncertain. Germline V gene data show CDR1 as MDHEN and CDR2 as SYDVKM. This CDR3 is built from 15 residues. The V and J ends lost 7 bases and 0 bases respectively, with 12 bases between them. The CDR3 spells CASTMGGATNEKLFF. The CDR3 DNA reads TGTGCCAGCACTATGGGAGGTGCAACTAATGAAAAACTGTTTTTT.

V is TRBV19 and J is TRBJ2-1; D might be TRBD2 (6 bases). The germline gives CDR1 LNHDA, CDR2 SQIVND (reference sequence). Trimming took 7 bases from V and 4 from J, leaving 17 bases between them. The CDR3 has 15 residues. As DNA, the CDR3 is TGTGCCAGTAAACTAGGCGGGACCAGTTACAATGAGCAGTTCTTC. It translates to CASKLGGTSYNEQFF.

This chain links TRBV7-2 with TRBJ2-7, with 7 bases identical to TRBD2. Per the germline V gene, CDR1 is SGHTA and CDR2 is FQGNSA. The V gene end was trimmed by 5 bases and the J gene end by 4 bases; junction bases not matched to a gene: 11. There are 15 residues in the CDR3. Written as DNA, the CDR3 is TGTGCCAGCAGCCCTACTGTGACTAGCAATTACGAGCAGTACTTC. Its protein is CASSPTVTSNYEQYF.

This CDR3 reads CASSLQGTEAFF. CDR3 DNA: TGTGCCAGCAGCTTACAGGGCACTGAAGCTTTCTTT. The chain has TRBV5-6 and TRBJ1-1, with D perhaps TRBD1 (6 bases). Trimming removed 2 bases at V and 4 bases at J, with 6 bases between. Germline V gene data show CDR1 as SGHDT and CDR2 as YYEEEE. The CDR3 length is 12 residues.

The chain joins TRBV10-3 to TRBJ2-1, with 9 bases lining up with TRBD2. CDR1 is ENHRY, CDR2 SYGVKD, per germline. The CDR3 contains 14 residues. V lost 3 bases to trimming and J lost 7 bases; unmatched junction nucleotides: 4. In nucleotides, the CDR3 is TGTGCCATCAGTGATTTAGCGGGAGTAAATGAGCAGTTCTTC. Translated: CAISDLAGVNEQFF.

The chain has TRBV20-1 and TRBJ1-2, with TRBD1 matching 8 bases. The CDR3 contains 11 residues. The germline V gene has CDR1 DFQATT and CDR2 SNEGSKA (reference sequence). V dropped 4 bases and J dropped 11; count of bases not matched to a gene: 6. As DNA, the CDR3 is TGCAGTGCTACAGGGGGCGTTTGGTACACCTTC. Encoded protein: CSATGGVWYTF.

This clone has a handful of counts. The chain recombines TRBV11-2 with TRBJ1-2; D unclear. The CDR3 extends over 15 amino acids. The V gene lost 0 bases and the J gene lost 8 bases, with 16 bases spanning the gap. The germline gives CDR1 SGHAT, CDR2 FQNNGV. The CDR3 reads CASSLEPRLGFGYTF. The CDR3, as DNA: TGTGCCAGCAGCTTAGAGCCCAGGCTTGGATTCGGCTACACCTTC.

This chain connects TRBV4-1 to TRBJ2-3; tentatively, D is TRBD2 (6 bases). Germline V gene data show CDR1 as MGHRA and CDR2 as YSYEKL. V dropped 2 bases and J dropped 4 bases, with 19 bases sitting between them. The CDR3 loop spans 17 amino acids. In nucleotides, the CDR3 is TGCGCCAGCAGCCAACTGACTAGTTTGAGTGGCCCAGATACGCAGTATTTT. Translation: CASSQLTSLSGPDTQYF.